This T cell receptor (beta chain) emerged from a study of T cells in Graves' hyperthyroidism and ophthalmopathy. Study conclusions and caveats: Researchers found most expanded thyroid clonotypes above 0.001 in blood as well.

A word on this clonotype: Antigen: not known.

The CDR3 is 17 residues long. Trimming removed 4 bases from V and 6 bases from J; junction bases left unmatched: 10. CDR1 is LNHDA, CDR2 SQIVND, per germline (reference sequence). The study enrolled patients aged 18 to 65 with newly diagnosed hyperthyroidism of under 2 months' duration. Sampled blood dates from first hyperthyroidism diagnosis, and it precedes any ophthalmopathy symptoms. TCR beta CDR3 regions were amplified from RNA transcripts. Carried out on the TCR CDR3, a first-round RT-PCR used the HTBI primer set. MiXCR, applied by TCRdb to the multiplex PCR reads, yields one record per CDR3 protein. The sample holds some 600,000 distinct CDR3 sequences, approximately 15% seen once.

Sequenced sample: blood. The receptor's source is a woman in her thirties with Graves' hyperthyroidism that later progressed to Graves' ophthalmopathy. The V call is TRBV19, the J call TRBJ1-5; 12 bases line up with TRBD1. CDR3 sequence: CASSNRDRGRRSQPQHF. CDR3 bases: TGTGCCAGTAGTAACCGGGACAGGGGGCGCAGGAGTCAGCCCCAGCATTTT. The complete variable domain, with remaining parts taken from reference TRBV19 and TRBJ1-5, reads DGGITQSPKYLFRKEGQNVTLSCEQNLNHDAMYWYRQDPGQGLRLIYYSQIVNDFQKGDIAEGYSVSREKKESFPLTVTSAQKNPTAFYLCASSNRDRGRRSQPQHFGDGTRLSIL.